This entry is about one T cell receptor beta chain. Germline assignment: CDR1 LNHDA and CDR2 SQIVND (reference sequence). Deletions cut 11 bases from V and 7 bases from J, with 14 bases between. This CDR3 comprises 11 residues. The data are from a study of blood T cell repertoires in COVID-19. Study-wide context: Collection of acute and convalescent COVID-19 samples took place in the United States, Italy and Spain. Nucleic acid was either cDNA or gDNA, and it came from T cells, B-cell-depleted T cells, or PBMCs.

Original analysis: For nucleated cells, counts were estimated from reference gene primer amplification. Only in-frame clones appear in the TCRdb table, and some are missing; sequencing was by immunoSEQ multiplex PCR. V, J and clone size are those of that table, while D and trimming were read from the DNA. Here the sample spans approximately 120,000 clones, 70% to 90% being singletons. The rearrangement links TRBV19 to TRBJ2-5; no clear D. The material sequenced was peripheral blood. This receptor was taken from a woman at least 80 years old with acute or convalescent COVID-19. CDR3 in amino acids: CASRDRSTQYF. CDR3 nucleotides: TGTGCCTCAAGAGATAGATCGACCCAGTACTTC.